Each of the 23 T cell receptor beta chains below was sequenced from the same sample in a study of Tregs in tolerant kidney transplant recipients. Mixed chimerism was transient after nonmyeloablative marrow transplants from related graft donors. Some clones are missing from TCRdb's copy, which holds only in-frame ones; the method was immunoSEQ multiplex PCR. The repertoire has fewer than 55,000 clones, around nine tenths of them found once; the top ten carry 15% to 19%. The starting material was CD8+ T cells from blood (PBMCs), obtained 12 months after the transplant. These receptors all come from a human patient who received a combined kidney and bone marrow transplant. Some T cells may originate from the graft donor.

V usage is TRBV6-5 and J usage is TRBJ2-1; 8 bases line up with TRBD2. Germline CDR1 and CDR2: MNHEY and SVGAGI. V dropped 4 bases and J dropped 7; count of bases not matched to a gene: 9. The CDR3 runs to 15 residues. DNA for the CDR3: TGTGCCAGCAGTTCCGGGACTAGGAGTTGGAATGAGCAGTTCTTC. Its translation: CASSSGTRSWNEQFF.

This clone was picked up a small number of times. The V and J genes are TRBV5-4 and TRBJ1-1; D gene ambiguous. Trimming removed 2 bases from V and 4 bases from J, with 12 bases in between. CDR3 length: 14 residues. Germline loops: CDR1 SGHNT, CDR2 YYREEE (reference sequence). The CDR3 bases are TGTGCCAGCAGCTTCATGGGAGGCGGCACTGAAGCTTTCTTT. It yields the protein CASSFMGGGTEAFF.

The V and J genes are TRBV7-8 and TRBJ2-7; no reliable D call. The germline V and J ends were trimmed by 0 bases and 1 base, with 4 bases remaining between them. The CDR3 sequence is 13 residues long. CDR1 SGHVS and CDR2 FQNEAQ come from the germline V gene. CDR3 loop: CASSLAQSYEQYF. The CDR3 region has the DNA TGTGCCAGCAGCTTAGCACAGTCCTACGAGCAGTACTTC.

This chain joins TRBV5-8 and TRBJ2-1; the D is unclear. V was pared by 1 base and J by 9 bases, with 8 bases between. Germline assignment: CDR1 SGHTS and CDR2 YDEGEE. This CDR3 contains 12 residues. The CDR3: CASSLFRVEQFF. DNA of the CDR3: TGTGCCAGCAGCTTGTTTCGGGTTGAGCAGTTCTTC.

This clone appeared a few times. This rearrangement joins TRBV28 to TRBJ1-3, with D possibly being TRBD1 (5 bases). The CDR3 is made up of 16 amino acids. The V gene lost 5 bases and the J gene lost 4 bases, with 18 bases spanning the gap. CDR1 MDHEN and CDR2 SYDVKM come from the germline V gene. In DNA form, the CDR3 reads TGTGCCAGCAGTGTCTCCGTTGGGGCTCTGGGAAACACCATATATTTT. Its translation is CASSVSVGALGNTIYF.

V usage is TRBV7-9 and J usage is TRBJ1-3; 7 bases line up with TRBD1. The V and J ends lost 5 bases and 0 bases, in that order; junction bases with no gene match: 13. CDR1 and CDR2 from the germline V gene are SEHNR and FQNEAQ (reference sequence). This CDR3 has 18 residues. As DNA, the CDR3 is TGTGCCAGCAGCCAAGGTCGGAGGGGGCCGAGCTCTGGAAACACCATATATTTT. Translating it yields CASSQGRRGPSSGNTIYF.

In its sample, this clone was seen a few times. This chain joins TRBV7-2 and TRBJ1-1; no clear D gene. The germline V and J ends were trimmed by 5 bases and 3 bases, with 13 bases remaining between them. Germline CDR1 reads SGHTA; CDR2 reads FQGNSA. The CDR3 runs to 14 residues. Here the CDR3 reads CASSPRQAYTEAFF. The CDR3 nucleotides are TGTGCCAGCAGCCCCCGCCAGGCTTACACTGAAGCTTTCTTT. Variable domain in full (rest from reference TRBV7-2 and TRBJ1-1): GAGVSQSPSNKVTEKGKDVELRCDPISGHTALYWYRQSLGQGLEFLIYFQGNSAPDKSGLPSDRFSAERTGGSVSTLTIQRTQQEDSAVYLCASSPRQAYTEAFFGQGTRLTVV.

J is TRBJ2-3 and V is TRBV5-6, with 9 bases identical to TRBD2. Losses at the gene ends were 4 bases for V and 3 bases for J; bases not matched to a gene: 6. This CDR3 has 15 amino acids. Germline V gene data show CDR1 as SGHDT and CDR2 as YYEEEE. The CDR3 DNA sequence: TGTGCCAGCAGCCGACTAGCGGCGGGGACAGATACGCAGTATTTT. Translation: CASSRLAAGTDTQYF.

This sequence joins TRBV9 and TRBJ2-7, with D unresolved. This CDR3 has 13 amino acids. Germline V gives CDR1 SGDLS, CDR2 YYNGEE. Trimming shortened V by 0 bases and J by 2 bases, and 6 bases separated the two germline ends. CDR3 DNA sequence: TGTGCCAGCAGCGTAGACGGAGCCTACGAGCAGTACTTC. Its protein is CASSVDGAYEQYF.

Comment on this clone: Other DNA sequences from this sample encode an identical CDR3 as well. V and J are TRBV13 and TRBJ1-6; D remains unclear. Per the germline V gene, CDR1 is PRHDT and CDR2 is FYEKMQ (reference sequence). The CDR3 consists of 15 residues. With 3 bases removed from V and 11 bases from J, the gap between germline ends came to 17 bases. CDR3 residues: CASSFGPGRLTPLHF. The DNA of the CDR3 is TGTGCCAGCAGCTTCGGCCCGGGGAGACTTACACCCCTCCACTTT.

DNA of the CDR3: TGTGCCAGCAGCTTAGACCGGCTAGCGGGGACCGGGGAGCTGTTTTTT. It encodes CASSLDRLAGTGELFF. The rearrangement links TRBV7-2 to TRBJ2-2, with 9 bases that match TRBD2. Per germline, CDR1 SGHTA and CDR2 FQGNSA. J was trimmed by 5 bases and V by 1 base; bases with no gene match: 5. This CDR3 comprises 16 residues. The full variable domain, its missing parts supplied by reference TRBV7-2 and TRBJ2-2, is GAGVSQSPSNKVTEKGKDVELRCDPISGHTALYWYRQSLGQGLEFLIYFQGNSAPDKSGLPSDRFSAERTGGSVSTLTIQRTQQEDSAVYLCASSLDRLAGTGELFFGEGSRLTVL.

The chain has TRBV27 and TRBJ2-7; 8 bases align to TRBD1. The CDR3 loop spans 15 amino acids. Germline V gene sequence: CDR1 MNHEY, CDR2 SMNVEV (reference sequence). The ends lost 5 bases at V and 5 bases at J; junction bases unmatched: 11. CDR3 nucleotide sequence: TGTGCCAGCAGTCCTAGACAGGGGATTAACAACGAGCAGTACTTC. Amino acids: CASSPRQGINNEQYF.

The V call is TRBV5-1, the J call TRBJ2-3; TRBD1 matches 7 bases. There are 17 residues in the CDR3. Germline assignment: CDR1 SGHRS and CDR2 YFSETQ. Trimming removed 0 bases from V and 6 bases from J; junction bases left unmatched: 13. The CDR3 nucleotides read TGCGCCAGCAGCTTGGGTTTTGCTTTAGAGGGGGCGGATACGCAGTATTTT. Amino acids: CASSLGFALEGADTQYF.

This clone was recorded a few times. V usage is TRBV4-3 and J usage is TRBJ2-2; 7 nucleotides line up with TRBD2. The CDR3 spans 16 residues. The J segment lost 7 bases and the V segment lost 0 bases, leaving 8 bases of the junction unmatched. Germline values: CDR1 LGHNA, CDR2 YSLEER. CDR3 sequence: CASSQDVAGSVGELFF. The DNA for the CDR3 is TGCGCCAGCAGCCAAGATGTAGCGGGCTCAGTCGGGGAGCTGTTTTTT.

The V and J genes are TRBV27 and TRBJ2-7; D remains ambiguous. With 4 bases removed from V and 0 bases from J, the gap between germline ends came to 7 bases. The CDR3 covers 13 residues. Germline V lookup: CDR1 MNHEY, CDR2 SMNVEV (reference sequence). The CDR3 is CASSSGNSYEQYF. CDR3 coding DNA: TGTGCCAGCAGTTCGGGTAACTCCTACGAGCAGTACTTC.

The V gene is TRBV9, the J gene TRBJ1-1; 7 bases agree with TRBD1. The CDR3 contains 15 residues. From germline, CDR1 is SGDLS and CDR2 YYNGEE. The J segment lost 6 bases and the V segment lost 4 bases, leaving 12 bases of the junction unmatched. CDR3 sequence reads: CASSRQGTRGAEAFF. The CDR3, as DNA: TGTGCCAGCAGCCGACAGGGAACCCGGGGTGCTGAAGCTTTCTTT.

The chain uses TRBV20-1 and TRBJ2-5; D not resolved. CDR1 is DFQATT and CDR2 is SNEGSKA in the germline V gene (reference sequence). CDR3 size: 10 residues. The ends were cut back, 2 bases at V and 5 bases at J, with 3 bases in the middle. CDR3 loop: CSARQETQYF. CDR3 DNA: TGCAGTGCTAGACAGGAGACCCAGTACTTC.

This chain uses TRBV5-6 with TRBJ2-3; 7 positions match TRBD2. In germline, CDR1 is SGHDT, CDR2 YYEEEE. This CDR3 is built from 12 residues. The trim removed 4 bases at V and 8 bases at J, leaving 4 bases unmatched. CDR3 amino acids: CASSPPGGTQYF. The DNA for the CDR3 is TGTGCCAGCAGCCCTCCGGGGGGTACGCAGTATTTT.

This chain uses TRBV30 with TRBJ1-3, with D tentatively TRBD1 (5 bases). This CDR3 region has 14 residues. From germline, CDR1 is GTSNPN and CDR2 SVGIG (reference sequence). Between the trimmed V and J ends, which lost 1 base and 0 bases, there was a span of 7 bases. As DNA, the CDR3 is TGTGCCTGGAGTGGGGGGGACTCTGGAAACACCATATATTTT. Translated: CAWSGGDSGNTIYF.

V is TRBV30 and J is TRBJ2-7, with TRBD2 as a possible D gene (6 bases). The CDR3 contains 13 residues. The V gene's germline CDR1 is GTSNPN and CDR2 SVGIG (reference sequence). Between the trimmed V and J ends, which lost 2 bases and 1 base, there was a span of 9 bases. CDR3 bases: TGTGCCTGGAGTAGTAGCGGATCCTACGAGCAGTACTTC. Amino acids: CAWSSSGSYEQYF. The whole variable domain, remainder taken from reference TRBV30 and TRBJ2-7, is SQTIHQWPATLVQPVGSPLSLECTVEGTSNPNLYWYRQAAGRGLQLLFYSVGIGQISSEVPQNLSASRPQDRQFILSSKKLLLSDSGFYLCAWSSSGSYEQYFGPGTRLTVT.

The chain employs TRBV13 and TRBJ2-2; 13 bases fit TRBD2. Germline loops: CDR1 PRHDT, CDR2 FYEKMQ (reference sequence). The CDR3 totals 23 residues. V shed 5 bases and J 0 bases; nucleotides not matched to a gene: 21. CDR3 region: CASSPNPVGPGLAGATNTGELFF. DNA of the CDR3: TGTGCCAGCAGCCCCAACCCCGTGGGTCCCGGACTAGCGGGGGCCACGAACACCGGGGAGCTGTTTTTT.

The rearrangement uses TRBV19 and TRBJ1-1; D call uncertain. The germline V gene has CDR1 LNHDA and CDR2 SQIVND (reference sequence). This CDR3 comprises 15 residues. The V gene lost 1 base and the J gene lost 4 bases, with 13 bases spanning the gap. The CDR3 reads CASSIGEGWITEAFF. Written as DNA, the CDR3 is TGTGCCAGTAGTATAGGAGAGGGATGGATCACTGAAGCTTTCTTT.

The V gene is TRBV4-1, the J gene TRBJ2-7; D is unresolved. This CDR3 has 13 residues. V was cut by 3 bases and J by 6 bases, with 12 bases left in between. Germline CDR1 and CDR2: MGHRA and YSYEKL. This CDR3 is CASSQTRAAEQYF. Written as DNA, the CDR3 is TGCGCCAGCAGCCAGACCCGCGCGGCCGAGCAGTACTTC.